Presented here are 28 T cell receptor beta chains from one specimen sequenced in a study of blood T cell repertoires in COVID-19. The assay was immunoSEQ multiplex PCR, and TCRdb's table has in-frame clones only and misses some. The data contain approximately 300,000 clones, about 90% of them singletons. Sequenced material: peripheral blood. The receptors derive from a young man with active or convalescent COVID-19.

CDR3 DNA sequence: TGCGCCAGCAGCCGGCAAAGCGGAGCGGGGGGGCCCACCGGGGAGCTGTTTTTT. Amino acid sequence: CASSRQSGAGGPTGELFF. V usage is TRBV4-3 and J usage is TRBJ2-2; 10 bases line up with TRBD2. With V trimmed by 4 bases and J by 4 bases, 12 bases remained unmatched. The germline V gene has CDR1 LGHNA and CDR2 YSLEER. The CDR3 spans 18 residues.

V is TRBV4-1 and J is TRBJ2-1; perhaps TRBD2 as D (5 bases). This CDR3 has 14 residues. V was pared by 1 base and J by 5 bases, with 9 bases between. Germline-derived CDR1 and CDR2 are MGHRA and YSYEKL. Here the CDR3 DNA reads TGCGCCAGCAGCCAAGGTAGCGTAAACAATGAGCAGTTCTTC. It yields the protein CASSQGSVNNEQFF.

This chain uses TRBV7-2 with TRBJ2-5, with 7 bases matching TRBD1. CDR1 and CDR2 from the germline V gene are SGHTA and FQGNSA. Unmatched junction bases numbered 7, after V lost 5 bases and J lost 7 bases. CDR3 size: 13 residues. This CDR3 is CASSTDREGTQYF. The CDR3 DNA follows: TGTGCCAGCAGCACTGACAGGGAAGGGACCCAGTACTTC.

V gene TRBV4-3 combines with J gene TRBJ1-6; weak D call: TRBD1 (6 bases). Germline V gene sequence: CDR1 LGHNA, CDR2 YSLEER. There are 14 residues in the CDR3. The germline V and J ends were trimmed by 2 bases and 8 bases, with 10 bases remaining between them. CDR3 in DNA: TGCGCCAGCAGCCAACAGGGGTCCTATTCACCCCTCCACTTT. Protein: CASSQQGSYSPLHF.

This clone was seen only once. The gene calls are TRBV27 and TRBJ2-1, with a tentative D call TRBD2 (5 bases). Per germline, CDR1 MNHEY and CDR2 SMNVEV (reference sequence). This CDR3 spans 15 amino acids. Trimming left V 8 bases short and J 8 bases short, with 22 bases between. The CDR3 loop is CASPTGVRSRDEQFF. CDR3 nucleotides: TGTGCCAGCCCCACCGGGGTGAGGAGTCGGGATGAGCAGTTCTTC.

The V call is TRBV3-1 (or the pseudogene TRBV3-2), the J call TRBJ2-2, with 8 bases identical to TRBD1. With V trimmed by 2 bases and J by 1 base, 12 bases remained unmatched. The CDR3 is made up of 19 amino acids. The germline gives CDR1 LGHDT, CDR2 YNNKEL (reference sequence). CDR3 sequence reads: CASSQNDRGITWNTGELFF. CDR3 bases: TGTGCCAGCAGCCAAAATGACAGGGGTATCACTTGGAACACCGGGGAGCTGTTTTTT.

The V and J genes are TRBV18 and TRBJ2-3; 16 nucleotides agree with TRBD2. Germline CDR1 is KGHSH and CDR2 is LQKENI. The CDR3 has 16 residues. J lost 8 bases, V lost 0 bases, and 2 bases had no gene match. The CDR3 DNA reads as TGTGCCAGCTCACCACCGGGACTAGCGGGAGGGGCTACGCAGTATTTT. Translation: CASSPPGLAGGATQYF.

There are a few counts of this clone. Here the CDR3 reads CASSSDSSYGYTF. As DNA, the CDR3 is TGCGCCAGCAGCTCGGACAGTTCCTATGGCTACACCTTC. This chain connects TRBV5-1 to TRBJ1-2; possible D gene TRBD1, 6 bases. Germline V gives CDR1 SGHRS, CDR2 YFSETQ. The CDR3 runs 13 residues. Trimming removed 3 bases from V and 4 bases from J, with 10 bases in between.

Written as DNA, the CDR3 is TGCAGCGTTGCGGGGCGGGATTTCTACAATGAGCAGTTCTTC. Protein sequence: CSVAGRDFYNEQFF. The chain employs TRBV29-1 and TRBJ2-1, with a weak D call TRBD2 (6 bases). Germline CDR1 is SQVTM and CDR2 is ANQGSEA. V was clipped by 4 bases and J by 3 bases, with 13 bases between them. This CDR3 is 14 amino acids long.

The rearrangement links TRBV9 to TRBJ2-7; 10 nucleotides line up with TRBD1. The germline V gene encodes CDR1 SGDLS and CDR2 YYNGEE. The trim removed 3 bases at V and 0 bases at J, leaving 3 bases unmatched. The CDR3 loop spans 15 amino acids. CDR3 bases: TGTGCCAGCAGCGCCCGGGACAGGGGCTCCTACGAGCAGTACTTC. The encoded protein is CASSARDRGSYEQYF.

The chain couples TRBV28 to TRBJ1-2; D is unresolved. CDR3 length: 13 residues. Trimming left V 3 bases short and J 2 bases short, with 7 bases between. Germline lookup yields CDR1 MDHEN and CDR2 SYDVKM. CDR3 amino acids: CASSFSSNYGYTF. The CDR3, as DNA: TGTGCCAGCAGTTTTTCTTCGAACTATGGCTACACCTTC.

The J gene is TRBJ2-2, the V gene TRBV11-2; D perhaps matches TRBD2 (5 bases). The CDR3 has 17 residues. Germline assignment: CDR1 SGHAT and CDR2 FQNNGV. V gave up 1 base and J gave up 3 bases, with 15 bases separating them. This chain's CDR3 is CASSLVLGRAHTGELFF. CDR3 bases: TGTGCCAGCAGCTTAGTACTAGGAAGGGCCCACACCGGGGAGCTGTTTTTT.

Written as DNA, the CDR3 is TGCGCCAGCAGCCTACCGGGACAGGACTACGAGCAGTACTTC. Protein: CASSLPGQDYEQYF. V usage is TRBV4-1 and J usage is TRBJ2-7; TRBD1 matches 8 bases. Trimming removed 4 bases from V and 3 bases from J; junction bases left unmatched: 5. The length of the CDR3 is 14 residues. From germline, CDR1 is MGHRA and CDR2 YSYEKL.

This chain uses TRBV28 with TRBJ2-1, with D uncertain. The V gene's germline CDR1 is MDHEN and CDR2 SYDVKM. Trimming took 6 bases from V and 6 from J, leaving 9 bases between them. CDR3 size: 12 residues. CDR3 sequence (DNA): TGTGCCAGCAGGCAGTCAATCAATGAGCAGTTCTTC. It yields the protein CASRQSINEQFF.

The CDR3: CASRPPGLLQGEQYF. The CDR3 nucleotides read TGTGCCAGCAGGCCTCCGGGACTATTACAGGGTGAGCAGTACTTC. This chain joins TRBV6-6 and TRBJ2-7, with D possibly TRBD2 on 7 matching bases. V was shortened by 6 bases and J by 7 bases, with 22 bases between the two germline ends. Germline values: CDR1 MNHNY, CDR2 SVGAGI (reference sequence). The CDR3 loop spans 15 amino acids.

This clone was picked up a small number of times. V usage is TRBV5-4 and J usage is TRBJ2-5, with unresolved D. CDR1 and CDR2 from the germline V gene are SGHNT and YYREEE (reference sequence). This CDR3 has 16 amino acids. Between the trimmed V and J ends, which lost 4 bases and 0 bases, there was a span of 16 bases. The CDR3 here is CASSPTPRLHQETQYF. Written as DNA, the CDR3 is TGTGCCAGCAGCCCCACGCCGCGCCTGCACCAAGAGACCCAGTACTTC.

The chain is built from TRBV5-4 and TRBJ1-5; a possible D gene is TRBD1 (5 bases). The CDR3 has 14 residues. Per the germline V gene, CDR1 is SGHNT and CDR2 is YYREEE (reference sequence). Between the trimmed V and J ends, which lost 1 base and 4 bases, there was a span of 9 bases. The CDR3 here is CASSLQGSNQPQHF. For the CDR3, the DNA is TGTGCCAGCAGCTTGCAGGGCTCAAATCAGCCCCAGCATTTT.

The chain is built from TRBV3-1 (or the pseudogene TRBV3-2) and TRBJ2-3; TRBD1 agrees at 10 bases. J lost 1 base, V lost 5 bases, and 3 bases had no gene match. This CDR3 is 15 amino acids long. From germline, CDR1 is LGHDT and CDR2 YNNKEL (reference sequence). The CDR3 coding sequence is TGTGCCAGCAGCACCGGGACAGGGGGCACAGATACGCAGTATTTT. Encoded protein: CASSTGTGGTDTQYF.

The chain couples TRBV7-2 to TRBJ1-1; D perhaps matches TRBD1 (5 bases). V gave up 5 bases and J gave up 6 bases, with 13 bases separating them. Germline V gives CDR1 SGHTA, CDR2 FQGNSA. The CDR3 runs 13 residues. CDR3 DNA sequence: TGTGCCAGCAGCCCGGGGGGTTTTCCTGAAGCTTTCTTT. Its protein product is CASSPGGFPEAFF.

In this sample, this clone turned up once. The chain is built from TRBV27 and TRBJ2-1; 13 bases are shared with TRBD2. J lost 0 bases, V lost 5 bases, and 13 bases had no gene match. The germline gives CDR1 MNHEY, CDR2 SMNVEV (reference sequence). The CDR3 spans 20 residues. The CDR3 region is CASSPRTSGRVLSSYNEQFF. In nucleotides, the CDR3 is TGTGCCAGCAGTCCGCGCACTAGCGGGAGGGTCCTGAGCTCCTACAATGAGCAGTTCTTC.

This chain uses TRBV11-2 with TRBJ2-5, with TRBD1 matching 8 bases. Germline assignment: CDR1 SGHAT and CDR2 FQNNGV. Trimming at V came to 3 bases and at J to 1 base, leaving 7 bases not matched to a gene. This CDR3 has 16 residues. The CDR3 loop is CASSFTGGLSQETQYF. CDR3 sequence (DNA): TGTGCCAGCAGCTTTACAGGGGGGCTCAGCCAAGAGACCCAGTACTTC.

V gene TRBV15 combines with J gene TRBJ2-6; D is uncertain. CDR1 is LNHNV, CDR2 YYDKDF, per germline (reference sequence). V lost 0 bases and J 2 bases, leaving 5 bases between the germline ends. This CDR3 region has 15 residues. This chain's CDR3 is CATSRDIAGANVLTF. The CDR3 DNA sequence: TGTGCCACCAGCAGAGATATCGCTGGGGCCAACGTCCTGACTTTC.

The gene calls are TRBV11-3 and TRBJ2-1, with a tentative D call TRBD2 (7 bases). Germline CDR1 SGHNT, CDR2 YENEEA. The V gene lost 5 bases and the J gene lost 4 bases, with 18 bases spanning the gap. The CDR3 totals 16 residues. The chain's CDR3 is CASSRTAGGGYNEQFF. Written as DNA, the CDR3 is TGTGCCAGCAGCCGGACAGCCGGGGGAGGGTACAATGAGCAGTTCTTC.

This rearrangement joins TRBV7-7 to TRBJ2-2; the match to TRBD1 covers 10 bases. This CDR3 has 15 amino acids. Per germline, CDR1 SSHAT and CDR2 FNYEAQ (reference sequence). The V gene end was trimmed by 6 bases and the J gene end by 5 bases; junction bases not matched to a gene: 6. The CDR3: CASRAGTGVTGELFF. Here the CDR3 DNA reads TGTGCCAGCAGGGCCGGGACAGGGGTGACCGGGGAGCTGTTTTTT.

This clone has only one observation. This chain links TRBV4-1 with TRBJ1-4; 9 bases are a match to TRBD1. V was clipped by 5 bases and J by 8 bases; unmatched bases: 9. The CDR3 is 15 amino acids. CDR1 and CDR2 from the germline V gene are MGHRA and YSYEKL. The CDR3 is CASSTGQGLQEKLFF. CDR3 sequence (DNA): TGCGCCAGCAGCACGGGACAGGGTCTTCAGGAAAAACTGTTTTTT.

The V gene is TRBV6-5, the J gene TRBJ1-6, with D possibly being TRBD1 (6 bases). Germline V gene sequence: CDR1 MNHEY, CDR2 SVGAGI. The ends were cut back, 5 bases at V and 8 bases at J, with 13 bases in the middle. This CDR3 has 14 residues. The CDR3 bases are TGTGCCAGCAGTAAACACAGGGTTGATTCACCCCTCCACTTT. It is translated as CASSKHRVDSPLHF.

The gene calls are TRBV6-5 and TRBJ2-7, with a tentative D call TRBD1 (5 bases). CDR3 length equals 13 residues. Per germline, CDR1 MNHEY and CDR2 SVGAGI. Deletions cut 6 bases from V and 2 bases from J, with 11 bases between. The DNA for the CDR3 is TGTGCCAGCAGAATGACAGCAACCTACGAGCAGTACTTC. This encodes CASRMTATYEQYF.

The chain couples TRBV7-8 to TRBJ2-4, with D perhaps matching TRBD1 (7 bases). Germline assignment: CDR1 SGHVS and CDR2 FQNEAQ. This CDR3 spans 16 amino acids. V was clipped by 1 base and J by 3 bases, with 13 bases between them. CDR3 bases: TGTGCCAGCAGCTTAGGTCCAGGGGGGAGCAAAAACATTCAGTACTTC. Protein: CASSLGPGGSKNIQYF.